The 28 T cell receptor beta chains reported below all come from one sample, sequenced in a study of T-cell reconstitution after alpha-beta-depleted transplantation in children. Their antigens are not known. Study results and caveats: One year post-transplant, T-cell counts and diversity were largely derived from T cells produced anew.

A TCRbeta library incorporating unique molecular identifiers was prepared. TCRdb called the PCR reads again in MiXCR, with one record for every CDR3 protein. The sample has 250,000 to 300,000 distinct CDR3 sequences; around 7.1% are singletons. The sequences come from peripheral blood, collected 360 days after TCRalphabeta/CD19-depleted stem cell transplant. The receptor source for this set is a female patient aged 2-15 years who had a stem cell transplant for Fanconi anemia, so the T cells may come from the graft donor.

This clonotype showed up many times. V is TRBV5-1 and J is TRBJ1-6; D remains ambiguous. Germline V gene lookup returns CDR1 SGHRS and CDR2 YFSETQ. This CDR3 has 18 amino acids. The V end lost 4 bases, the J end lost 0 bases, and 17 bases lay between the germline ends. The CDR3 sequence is CASSPGGGESSYNSPLHF. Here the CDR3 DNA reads TGCGCCAGCAGCCCTGGTGGCGGGGAGAGCTCCTATAATTCACCCCTCCACTTT. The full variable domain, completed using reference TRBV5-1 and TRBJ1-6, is KAGVTQTPRYLIKTRGQQVTLSCSPISGHRSVSWYQQTPGQGLQFLFEYFSETQRNKGNFPGRFSGRQFSNSRSEMNVSTLELGDSALYLCASSPGGGESSYNSPLHFGNGTRLTVT.

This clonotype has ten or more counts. CDR3 nucleotide sequence: TGTGCCAGCAGTTACTTGGGGACACCCAACACTGAAGCTTTCTTT. As protein: CASSYLGTPNTEAFF. The chain employs TRBV6-5 and TRBJ1-1, with D possibly being TRBD1 (6 bases). V shed 1 base and J shed 2 bases, with 11 bases lying between them. The germline CDR1 and CDR2 sequences are MNHEY and SVGAGI. The CDR3 extends over 15 amino acids.

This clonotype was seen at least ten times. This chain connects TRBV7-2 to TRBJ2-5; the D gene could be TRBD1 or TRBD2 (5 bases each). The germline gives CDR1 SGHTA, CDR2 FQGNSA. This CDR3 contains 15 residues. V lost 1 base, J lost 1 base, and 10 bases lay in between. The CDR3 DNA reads TGTGCCAGCAGCTTAGATGGGGGATTCCAAGAGACCCAGTACTTC. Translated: CASSLDGGFQETQYF.

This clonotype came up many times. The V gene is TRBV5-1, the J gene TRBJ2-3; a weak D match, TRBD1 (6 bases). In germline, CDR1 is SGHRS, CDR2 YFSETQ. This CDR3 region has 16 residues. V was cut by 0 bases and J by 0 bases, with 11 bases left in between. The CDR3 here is CASSLDAGASTDTQYF. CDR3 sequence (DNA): TGCGCCAGCAGCTTGGACGCAGGGGCGAGCACAGATACGCAGTATTTT.

CDR3 sequence: CAMSQGPGTQYF. Written as DNA, the CDR3 is TGTGCCATGAGCCAGGGACCGGGGACCCAGTACTTC. The chain has TRBV5-6 and TRBJ2-5, with D perhaps being TRBD1 or TRBD2 (5 bases each). The V end lost 9 bases, the J end lost 7 bases, and 16 bases lay between the germline ends. The CDR3 is made up of 12 amino acids. Germline V gene data show CDR1 as SGHDT and CDR2 as YYEEEE.

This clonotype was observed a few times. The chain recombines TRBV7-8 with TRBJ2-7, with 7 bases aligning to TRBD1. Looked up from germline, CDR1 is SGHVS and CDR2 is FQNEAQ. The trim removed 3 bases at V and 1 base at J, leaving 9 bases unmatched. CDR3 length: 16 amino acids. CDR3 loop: CASSLGPGQPSYEQYF. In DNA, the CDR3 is TGTGCCAGCAGCTTGGGACCGGGACAGCCATCCTACGAGCAGTACTTC.

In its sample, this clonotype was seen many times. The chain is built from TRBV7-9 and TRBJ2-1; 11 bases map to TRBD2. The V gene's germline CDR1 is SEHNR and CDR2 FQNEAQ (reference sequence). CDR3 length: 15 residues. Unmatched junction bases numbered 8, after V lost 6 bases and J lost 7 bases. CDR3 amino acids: CASSQTSGVFNEQFF. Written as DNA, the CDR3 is TGTGCCAGCAGTCAGACTAGCGGGGTATTTAATGAGCAGTTCTTC.

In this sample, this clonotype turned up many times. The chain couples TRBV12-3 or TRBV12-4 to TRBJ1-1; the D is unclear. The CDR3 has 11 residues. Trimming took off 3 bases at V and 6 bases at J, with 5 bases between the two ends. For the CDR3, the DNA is TGTGCCAGCAGTTTCAATTCTGAAGCTTTCTTT. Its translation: CASSFNSEAFF.

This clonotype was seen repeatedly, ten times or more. The CDR3 region is CASSFRGTETQYF. As DNA, the CDR3 is TGCGCCAGCAGCTTCAGGGGGACGGAGACCCAGTACTTC. V usage is TRBV5-1 and J usage is TRBJ2-5, with TRBD1 matching over 7 bases. The J segment lost 5 bases and the V segment lost 2 bases, leaving 3 bases of the junction unmatched. This CDR3 contains 13 residues. CDR1 is SGHRS, CDR2 YFSETQ, per germline. The full variable domain, with the rest looked up from reference TRBV5-1 and TRBJ2-5, is KAGVTQTPRYLIKTRGQQVTLSCSPISGHRSVSWYQQTPGQGLQFLFEYFSETQRNKGNFPGRFSGRQFSNSRSEMNVSTLELGDSALYLCASSFRGTETQYFGPGTRLLVL.

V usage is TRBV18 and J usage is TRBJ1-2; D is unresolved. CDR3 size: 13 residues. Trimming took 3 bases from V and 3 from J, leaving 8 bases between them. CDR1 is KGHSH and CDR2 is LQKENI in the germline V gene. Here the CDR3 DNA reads TGTGCCAGCTCACCGTCACTGGACTATGGCTACACCTTC. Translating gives CASSPSLDYGYTF.

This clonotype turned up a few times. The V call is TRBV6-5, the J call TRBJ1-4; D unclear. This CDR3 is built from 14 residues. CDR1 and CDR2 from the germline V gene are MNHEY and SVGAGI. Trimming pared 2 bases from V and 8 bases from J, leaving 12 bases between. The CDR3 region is CASSYPLPMEKLFF. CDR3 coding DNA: TGTGCCAGCAGTTACCCTCTCCCTATGGAAAAACTGTTTTTT.

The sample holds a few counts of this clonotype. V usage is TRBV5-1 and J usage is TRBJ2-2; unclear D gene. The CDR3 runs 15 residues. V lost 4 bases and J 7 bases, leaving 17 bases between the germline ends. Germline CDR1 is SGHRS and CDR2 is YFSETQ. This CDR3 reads CASSTGQPGGGELFF. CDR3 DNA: TGCGCCAGCAGCACGGGTCAGCCAGGTGGCGGGGAGCTGTTTTTT. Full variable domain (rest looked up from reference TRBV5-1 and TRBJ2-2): KAGVTQTPRYLIKTRGQQVTLSCSPISGHRSVSWYQQTPGQGLQFLFEYFSETQRNKGNFPGRFSGRQFSNSRSEMNVSTLELGDSALYLCASSTGQPGGGELFFGEGSRLTVL.

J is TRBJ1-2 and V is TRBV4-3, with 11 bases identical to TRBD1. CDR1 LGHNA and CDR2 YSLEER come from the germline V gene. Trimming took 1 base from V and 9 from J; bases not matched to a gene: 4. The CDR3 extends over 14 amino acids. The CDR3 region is CASSQAGTGGRYTF. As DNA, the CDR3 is TGCGCCAGCAGCCAAGCAGGGACAGGGGGACGCTACACCTTC.

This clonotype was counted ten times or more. CDR3 region: CASSATAGGGFSYEQYF. DNA for the CDR3: TGTGCCAGCAGCGCGACGGCAGGGGGCGGCTTCTCCTACGAGCAGTACTTC. The V and J genes are TRBV9 and TRBJ2-7, with 8 bases matching TRBD1. The germline V gene encodes CDR1 SGDLS and CDR2 YYNGEE. The CDR3 contains 17 residues. J was trimmed by 0 bases and V by 3 bases; bases with no gene match: 11.

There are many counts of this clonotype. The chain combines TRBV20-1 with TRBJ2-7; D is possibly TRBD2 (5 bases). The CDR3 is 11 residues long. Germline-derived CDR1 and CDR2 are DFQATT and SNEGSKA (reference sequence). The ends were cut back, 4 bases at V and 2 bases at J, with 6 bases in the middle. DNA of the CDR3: TGCAGTGCTATGGGAGCCTACGAGCAGTACTTC. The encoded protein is CSAMGAYEQYF.

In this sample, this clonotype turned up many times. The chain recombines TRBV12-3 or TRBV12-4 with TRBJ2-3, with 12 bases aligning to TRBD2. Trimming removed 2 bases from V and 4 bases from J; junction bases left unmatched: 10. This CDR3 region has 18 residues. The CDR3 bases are TGTGCCAGCAGTTTAAGGGCCCTTCTAGCGGGAGGGCCAGATACGCAGTATTTT. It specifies CASSLRALLAGGPDTQYF.

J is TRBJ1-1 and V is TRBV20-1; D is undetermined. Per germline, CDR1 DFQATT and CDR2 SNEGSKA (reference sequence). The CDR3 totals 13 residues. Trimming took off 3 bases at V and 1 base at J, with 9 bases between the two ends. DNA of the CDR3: TGCAGTGCTAGGACCACTTGGAACACTGAAGCTTTCTTT. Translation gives CSARTTWNTEAFF.

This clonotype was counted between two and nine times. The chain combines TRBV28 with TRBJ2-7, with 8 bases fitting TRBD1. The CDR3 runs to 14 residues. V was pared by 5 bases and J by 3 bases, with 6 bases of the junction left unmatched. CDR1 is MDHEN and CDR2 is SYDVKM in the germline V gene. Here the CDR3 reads CASSGDGTGYEQYF. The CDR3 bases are TGTGCCAGCAGTGGGGATGGGACAGGCTACGAGCAGTACTTC.

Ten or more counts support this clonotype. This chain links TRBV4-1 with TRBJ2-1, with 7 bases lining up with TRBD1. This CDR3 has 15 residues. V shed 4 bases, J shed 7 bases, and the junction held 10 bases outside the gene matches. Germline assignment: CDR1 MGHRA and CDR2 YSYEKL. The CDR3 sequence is CASSRLTGLGNEQFF. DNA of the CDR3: TGCGCCAGCAGCCGCCTGACAGGGCTTGGGAATGAGCAGTTCTTC.

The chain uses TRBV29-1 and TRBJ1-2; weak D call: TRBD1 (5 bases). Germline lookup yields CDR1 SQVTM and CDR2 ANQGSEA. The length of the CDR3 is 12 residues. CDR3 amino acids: CSAGGDLYGYTF. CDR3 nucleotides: TGCAGTGCGGGGGGGGACCTCTATGGCTACACCTTC.

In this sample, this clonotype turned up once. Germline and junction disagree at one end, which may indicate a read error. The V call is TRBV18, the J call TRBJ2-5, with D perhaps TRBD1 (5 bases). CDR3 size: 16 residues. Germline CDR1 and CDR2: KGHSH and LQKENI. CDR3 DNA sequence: TGTGCCAGCTCACCTCTCGTGCAGGGCCTCCAAGAGGCCCAGTACTTC. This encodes CASSPLVQGLQEAQYF. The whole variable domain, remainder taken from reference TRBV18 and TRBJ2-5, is NAGVMQNPRHLVRRRGQEARLRCSPMKGHSHVYWYRQLPEEGLKFMVYLQKENIIDESGMPKERFSAEFPKEGPSILRIQQVVRGDSAAYFCASSPLVQGLQEAQYFGPGTRLLVL.

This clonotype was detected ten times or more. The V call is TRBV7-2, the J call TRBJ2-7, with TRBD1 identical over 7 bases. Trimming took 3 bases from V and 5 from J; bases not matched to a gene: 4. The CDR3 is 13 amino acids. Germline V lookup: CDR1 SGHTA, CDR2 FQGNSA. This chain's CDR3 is CASSFDRVNEQYV. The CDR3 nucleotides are TGTGCCAGCAGCTTTGACAGGGTTAACGAGCAGTACGTC.

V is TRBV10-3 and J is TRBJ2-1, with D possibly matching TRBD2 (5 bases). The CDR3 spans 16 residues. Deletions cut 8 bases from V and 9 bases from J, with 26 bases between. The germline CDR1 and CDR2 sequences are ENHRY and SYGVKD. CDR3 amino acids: CAISTPSLLGGVEQFF. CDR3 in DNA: TGTGCCATCTCCACACCTTCTTTACTAGGTGGGGTTGAGCAGTTCTTC.

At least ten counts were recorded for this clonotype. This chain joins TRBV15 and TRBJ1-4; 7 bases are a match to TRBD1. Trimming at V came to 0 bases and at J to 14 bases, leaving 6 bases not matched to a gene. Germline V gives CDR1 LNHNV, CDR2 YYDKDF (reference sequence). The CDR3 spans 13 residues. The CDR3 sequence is CATSREPVTGLFF. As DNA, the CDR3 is TGTGCCACCAGCAGAGAGCCCGTGACAGGGCTGTTTTTT.

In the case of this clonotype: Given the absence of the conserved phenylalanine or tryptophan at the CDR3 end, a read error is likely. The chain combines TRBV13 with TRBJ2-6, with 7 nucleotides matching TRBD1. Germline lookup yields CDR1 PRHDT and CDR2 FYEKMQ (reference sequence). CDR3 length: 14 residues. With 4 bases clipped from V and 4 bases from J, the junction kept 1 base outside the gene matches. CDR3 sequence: CASSYRGGANVLTC. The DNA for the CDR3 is TGTGCCAGCAGCTACAGGGGAGGGGCCAACGTCCTGACTTGC.

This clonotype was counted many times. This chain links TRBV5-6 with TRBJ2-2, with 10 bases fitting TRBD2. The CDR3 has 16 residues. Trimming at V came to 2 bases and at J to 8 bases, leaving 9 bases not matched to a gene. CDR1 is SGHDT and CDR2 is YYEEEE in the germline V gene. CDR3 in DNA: TGTGCCAGCAGCTTACCCCCGGGACTAGCGACTGGGGAGCTGTTTTTT. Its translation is CASSLPPGLATGELFF. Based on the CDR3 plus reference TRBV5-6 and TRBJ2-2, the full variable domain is DAGVTQSPTHLIKTRGQQVTLRCSPKSGHDTVSWYQQALGQGPQFIFQYYEEEERQRGNFPDRFSGHQFPNYSSELNVNALLLGDSALYLCASSLPPGLATGELFFGEGSRLTVL.

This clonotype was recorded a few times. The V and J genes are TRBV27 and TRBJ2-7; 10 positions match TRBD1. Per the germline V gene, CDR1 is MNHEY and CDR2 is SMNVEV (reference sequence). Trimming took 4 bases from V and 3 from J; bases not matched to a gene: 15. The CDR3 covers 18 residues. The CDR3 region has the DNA TGTGCCAGCAGTTCGAGGTCCCGGGACAGGGGTGGAGGCTACGAGCAGTACTTC. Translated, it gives CASSSRSRDRGGGYEQYF.

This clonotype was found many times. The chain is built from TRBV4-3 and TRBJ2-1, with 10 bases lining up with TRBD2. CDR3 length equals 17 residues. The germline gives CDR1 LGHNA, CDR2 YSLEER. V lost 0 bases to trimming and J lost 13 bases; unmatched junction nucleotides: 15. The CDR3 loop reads CASSQDRAGGPSTLQFF. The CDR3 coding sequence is TGCGCCAGCAGCCAAGATCGAGCGGGGGGGCCTAGTACCCTCCAGTTCTTC.